This T cell receptor (beta chain) was captured by sequencing in a study of blood T cell repertoires in COVID-19. Study information: Samples of COVID-19 (acute and convalescent) were obtained from the United States, Italy and Spain. PBMCs, B-cell-depleted T cells, or T cells provided the cDNA or gDNA that made up the material.

Enrolled through a virtual design, the participants were between roughly 18 and 90 years of age and came from fewer than 30 US areas. V gave up 5 bases and J gave up 4 bases; unmatched junction bases: 8. The CDR3 is 14 amino acids. Germline CDR1 and CDR2: SQVTM and ANQGSEA. How the authors handled the data: Quantification of nucleated cells was approximated via reference gene primer amplification. Produced via immunoSEQ multiplex PCR; TCRdb's table is partial and in-frame only. V, J and clone size are those of that table, while D and trimming were read from the DNA. The sample has hundreds of thousands of clones; around nine tenths are singletons.

This sequence originates from a woman between 25 and 40 years old who had recovered from COVID-19. The J gene is TRBJ2-3, the V gene TRBV29-1; 8 positions agree with TRBD2. The sequencing sample was made of PBMCs or T cells enriched from blood (not recorded which). The CDR3 region has the DNA TGCAGCGTTCAGGTTAGGCGGGGGGCAGATACGCAGTATTTT. Its translation: CSVQVRRGADTQYF.